The rows below give T cell receptor beta chains drawn from one sample of a study of T cell responses to AZD1222 COVID-19 vaccine. Method: immunoSEQ multiplex PCR; TCRdb's copy keeps in-frame clones and lacks some. The table includes more than 100,000 clones, approximately 92% detected once. The sample was peripheral blood, taken 28 days after the second AZD1222 dose. These receptors all stem from an adult who received the AZD1222 COVID-19 vaccine. CDR3s include the opening cysteine and the closing phenylalanine or tryptophan. Each record gives: CDR3 DNA, CDR3 protein, V gene, J gene, D gene, clone size. The D gene is left open where the match is weak. Size is omitted from some rows. Given values are once, few, many or a class for expanded clones.

TGTGCCAGCTTCTCCCGACTAGCGGGGGATACGCAGTATTTT	CASFSRLAGDTQYF	TRBV2	TRBJ2-3	TRBD2	.
TGTGCCAGCTCACCAACGGCGGGGCAGGGGACCCAGTACTTC	CASSPTAGQGTQYF	TRBV18	TRBJ2-5	.	once
TGTGCCAGCAGTTTATGGGGAGGGGGGAACACTGAAGCTTTCTTT	CASSLWGGGNTEAFF	TRBV28	TRBJ1-1	.	.
TGTGCCAGCAGCCAAGAAGGCGGGTCGACATACTTC	CASSQEGGSTYF	TRBV3-1/TRBV3-2	TRBJ2-7	.	.
TGTGCCAGCAGTTACTCGGGGGCGACAGGGTATTCACCCCTCCACTTT	CASSYSGATGYSPLHF	TRBV6-5	TRBJ1-6	TRBD1	.
TGTGCCAGCAGTCCCTCAGGGGGGGCTGGCTACACCTTC	CASSPSGGAGYTF	TRBV12-3/TRBV12-4	TRBJ1-2	TRBD1	.
TGTGCCAGCTCACCACGCAGCGGGGGGGGATCGGGTGAGCAGTTCTTC	CASSPRSGGGSGEQFF	TRBV18	TRBJ2-1	TRBD2	.
TGTGCCAGCAGTGAAGATACTGATACGCAGTATTTT	CASSEDTDTQYF	TRBV6-1	TRBJ2-3	.	.
TGTGCCAGCAGCTTTCGACAGGGTGTTAACTATGGCTACACCTTC	CASSFRQGVNYGYTF	TRBV7-2	TRBJ1-2	TRBD1	.
TGTGCCAGCAGCCCATTTTCCCAGGGGAGAGGGAATGAGCAGTTCTTC	CASSPFSQGRGNEQFF	TRBV9	TRBJ2-1	.	.
TGTGCCAGTAAAGAAGGAGGAATTCCCAATCAGCCCCAGCATTTT	CASKEGGIPNQPQHF	TRBV19	TRBJ1-5	.	once
TGTGCCAGCAGCCAAGTTGTAGGGTCAAATTCACCCCTCCACTTT	CASSQVVGSNSPLHF	TRBV3-1/TRBV3-2	TRBJ1-6	.	.
TGTGCCAGCAGCTTGGGCGGGGGGCGCACAGATACGCAGTATTTT	CASSLGGGRTDTQYF	TRBV5-4	TRBJ2-3	TRBD2	.
TGTGCTAGTGGTTTGTCCGGGACTAGCGGGAGGGCCAGTGAGCAGTTCTTC	CASGLSGTSGRASEQFF	TRBV12-5	TRBJ2-1	TRBD2	.
TGTGCCAGCAGTTATCGGACAGGGGGCCACACCGGGGAGCTGTTTTTT	CASSYRTGGHTGELFF	TRBV6-6	TRBJ2-2	TRBD1	.
TGTGCCAGCAGCTTGGTGGGACAGGTGCAAAACACCATATATTTT	CASSLVGQVQNTIYF	TRBV5-5	TRBJ1-3	TRBD1	.
TGTGCCAGCAGCTCCGGGGCGGACAGGGTTGATTCACCCCTCCACTTT	CASSSGADRVDSPLHF	TRBV7-2	TRBJ1-6	TRBD1	.
TGTGCCAGCAGCTCCACCCCCTGGGGGAGAGGCACAGATACGCAGTATTTT	CASSSTPWGRGTDTQYF	TRBV9	TRBJ2-3	.	.
TGTGCCAGCAGTTTGGTGGCCCTTGATACGCAGTATTTT	CASSLVALDTQYF	TRBV12-3/TRBV12-4	TRBJ2-3	.	once
TGTGCCAGCAGCACACAGGGGGGTATAGGAGATACGCAGTATTTT	CASSTQGGIGDTQYF	TRBV7-2	TRBJ2-3	TRBD1	.
TGCAGCGGACAATCCAGGGGAGAAGCTTTCTTT	CSGQSRGEAFF	TRBV29-1	TRBJ1-1	.	.
TGTGCCAGCAGCCCGGGGACAGGGGACTATGGCTACACCTTC	CASSPGTGDYGYTF	TRBV3-1/TRBV3-2	TRBJ1-2	TRBD1	.
TGTGCCAGCAGTAGCGAAAGCTCCTACAATGAGCAGTTCTTC	CASSSESSYNEQFF	TRBV2	TRBJ2-1	.	.
TGTGCCAGCAGCATAAAAGGGACAGGGGGCTACGAGCAGTACTTC	CASSIKGTGGYEQYF	TRBV21-1	TRBJ2-7	.	once
TGTGCCAGCAGCTCCACCTTTAGCGGCGCAGGTCGGACCCAGTACTTC	CASSSTFSGAGRTQYF	TRBV5-5	TRBJ2-5	.	once
TGTGCCAGCTCACCCCAAACAGGGTGGGGAAATCAGCCCCAGCATTTT	CASSPQTGWGNQPQHF	TRBV18	TRBJ1-5	.	.
TGTGCCAGCAGTTTAACCGGACAGGGTTGGCAGCCCCAGCATTTT	CASSLTGQGWQPQHF	TRBV28	TRBJ1-5	TRBD1	.
TGTGCCATCAGCCAGGGACAGCCGAACACTGAAGCTTTCTTT	CAISQGQPNTEAFF	TRBV10-3	TRBJ1-1	TRBD1	.
TGTGCCTGGAGTACCTGGGACTTTCCTACGGAGACCACCGGGGAGCTGTTTTTT	CAWSTWDFPTETTGELFF	TRBV30	TRBJ2-2	.	once
TGTGCCAGCAGCAAGACTAACTATGGCTACACCTTC	CASSKTNYGYTF	TRBV7-9	TRBJ1-2	.	.
TGTGCCAGTAGTATTTCAGCCGAAGAGACCCAGTACTTC	CASSISAEETQYF	TRBV19	TRBJ2-5	.	.
TGTGCCAGCAGCCCGAGCGGGGGAGTGGGCCAAGAGACCCAGTACTTC	CASSPSGGVGQETQYF	TRBV5-4	TRBJ2-5	TRBD2	.
TGTGCCAGCACCGACAGGAGGGACACTGAAGCTTTCTTT	CASTDRRDTEAFF	TRBV2	TRBJ1-1	.	once
TGCGCCAGCAGCTTGCTGGGGTCAGACCAAGAGACCCAGTACTTC	CASSLLGSDQETQYF	TRBV5-1	TRBJ2-5	.	.
TGTGCCAGCAGCCCGCAGGGGAATAGCAATCAGCCCCAGCATTTT	CASSPQGNSNQPQHF	TRBV7-2	TRBJ1-5	.	.
TGTGCCAGCAGTTTTCTGGTCGGGGGGCGGGCTGAAGCTTTCTTT	CASSFLVGGRAEAFF	TRBV27	TRBJ1-1	.	.
TGCAGCGTCCGGGAACTCCCGGAGACCCAGTACTTC	CSVRELPETQYF	TRBV29-1	TRBJ2-5	.	.
TGTGCCAGCAGCTTCTCCCCAGGGGCGGGTAGGTACGAGCAGTACTTC	CASSFSPGAGRYEQYF	TRBV11-2	TRBJ2-7	.	.
TGTGCCAGCAGCCCGGGGACAGTCTATGGCTACACCTTC	CASSPGTVYGYTF	TRBV14	TRBJ1-2	TRBD1	.
TGTGCCAGCAGTGAACAGGGGGACTATGGCTACACCTTC	CASSEQGDYGYTF	TRBV2	TRBJ1-2	TRBD1	.
TGTGCCATCAGGGGGACAGGGTATTCACCCCTCCACTTT	CAIRGTGYSPLHF	TRBV10-3	TRBJ1-6	TRBD1	.